The T cell receptor (beta chain) described here comes from a study of radiation and T cells in renal cell carcinoma. TCRdb's table, derived via immunoSEQ multiplex PCR, lists solely in-frame clones and lacks some. The sample shows over 60,000 clones, approximately 87% of them seen only once. The CDR3 spans 15 residues. V lost 2 bases to trimming and J lost 6 bases, with 16 bases between them. The germline gives CDR1 SGHAT, CDR2 FQNNGV. Indicated time point: blood 4 weeks post-SBRT, at nephrectomy. Treatment: 15 Gy SBRT to primary tumor, nephrectomy 4 weeks later. This chain joins TRBV11-2 and TRBJ1-1; D gene uncertain. The sample in question was blood, obtained from a patient whose treatment included radiotherapy and nephrectomy. The sequence was collected from a woman aged 60-70 years with renal cell carcinoma. CDR3 region: CASSLLLITGAEAFF. The CDR3 bases are TGTGCCAGCAGCTTACTCCTAATCACCGGGGCTGAAGCTTTCTTT.